This T cell receptor (beta chain) stems from a study of OX40 agonist ivuxolimab in advanced cancers. Study-level information: As their treatment, patients were administered ivuxolimab, an agonistic anti-OX40 (CD134) antibody. Six ivuxolimab dose levels, 0.01 to 10 mg/kg, were given intravenously every 2 weeks. Partial responses were achieved by three patients: one hepatocellular carcinoma, two cutaneous melanoma.

J lost 7 bases, V lost 4 bases, and 12 bases had no gene match. The CDR3 covers 16 residues. The V gene's germline CDR1 is SGHTA and CDR2 FQGNSA. Only in-frame clones appear in the TCRdb table, and some are missing; sequencing was by immunoSEQ multiplex PCR. The table shows about 48,000 clones, with 88% occurring only once. This material consisted of CD4+ or CD8+ T cells sorted from blood, taken in a trial of the OX40 agonist ivuxolimab. The TCR comes from an adult with an advanced solid tumor such as melanoma, head and neck, liver or kidney cancer. The chain is built from TRBV7-2 and TRBJ2-1; 8 bases align to TRBD2. The CDR3 region is CASSSRAGGGNNEQFF. CDR3 bases: TGTGCCAGCAGCTCCAGGGCCGGCGGGGGGAATAATGAGCAGTTCTTC.